The 30 T cell receptor beta chains below were found in one sample sequenced in a study of siplizumab effects on memory and regulatory T cells. Data came from immunoSEQ multiplex PCR; TCRdb stores just in-frame clones and leaves some out. The sample carries about 91,000 clones, around 97% recorded once. What was sequenced was naive CD4+ T cells sorted from blood. These TCRs come from a human donor in good health.

The chain is built from TRBV28 and TRBJ2-1; D is unclear. The CDR3 is 14 residues long. V was clipped by 2 bases and J by 3 bases, with 8 bases between them. CDR1 is MDHEN and CDR2 is SYDVKM in the germline V gene. In DNA, the CDR3 is TGTGCCAGCAGTTTACGACGGAACTACAATGAGCAGTTCTTC. Translated: CASSLRRNYNEQFF.

The rearrangement links TRBV14 to TRBJ1-6; D unresolved. The CDR3 contains 13 residues. Germline V gene data show CDR1 as SGHDN and CDR2 as FVKESK. V gave up 1 base and J gave up 9 bases, with 7 bases separating them. The CDR3 loop is CASSQVWTSPLHF. CDR3 DNA sequence: TGTGCCAGCAGCCAAGTGTGGACTTCACCCCTCCACTTT.

The genes are TRBV30 and TRBJ1-3; no clear D. Trimming left V 0 bases short and J 2 bases short, with 8 bases between. This CDR3 has 14 residues. Per the germline V gene, CDR1 is GTSNPN and CDR2 is SVGIG (reference sequence). The CDR3 nucleotides are TGTGCCTGGAGTGTGTTGCCCCCTGGAAACACCATATATTTT. Encoded protein: CAWSVLPPGNTIYF.

DNA for the CDR3: TGCGCCAGCAGCCCCGGGGAGGGGGTCTATGGCTACACCTTC. Translation: CASSPGEGVYGYTF. The V and J genes are TRBV4-1 and TRBJ1-2, with a tentative D call TRBD1 (6 bases). Germline V gene sequence: CDR1 MGHRA, CDR2 YSYEKL. V was pared by 4 bases and J by 4 bases, with 13 bases between. This CDR3 has 14 residues.

This chain uses TRBV9 with TRBJ1-5; no definite D call. This CDR3 comprises 13 residues. Germline assignment: CDR1 SGDLS and CDR2 YYNGEE. V was pared by 8 bases and J by 2 bases, with 11 bases between. This CDR3 is CARGRRCNQPQHF. As DNA, the CDR3 is TGTGCCAGGGGTCGCCGATGCAATCAGCCCCAGCATTTT. Together with reference TRBV9 and TRBJ1-5, the CDR3 gives the full variable domain: DSGVTQTPKHLITATGQRVTLRCSPRSGDLSVYWYQQSLDQGLQFLIQYYNGEERAKGNILERFSAQQFPDLHSELNLSSLELGDSALYFCARGRRCNQPQHFGDGTRLSIL.

The CDR3 spells CASSPGQGVAYEQYF. The CDR3 DNA reads TGTGCCAGCAGTCCCGGACAGGGAGTGGCCTACGAGCAGTACTTC. This chain joins TRBV7-2 and TRBJ2-7, with TRBD1 identical over 8 bases. From germline, CDR1 is SGHTA and CDR2 FQGNSA. The CDR3 consists of 15 residues. Trimming took 6 bases from V and 2 from J; bases not matched to a gene: 9.

The chain has TRBV5-4 and TRBJ2-1; no clear D. The CDR3 is 16 amino acids. V was trimmed by 1 base and J by 7 bases, leaving 18 bases between them. Germline CDR1 and CDR2: SGHNT and YYREEE (reference sequence). The CDR3 bases are TGTGCCAGCAGCTTGTCGCCTGGCGGCAGCGAAAATGAGCAGTTCTTC. Amino acids: CASSLSPGGSENEQFF.

The chain employs TRBV7-9 and TRBJ1-2; D is perhaps TRBD1 (6 bases). In germline, CDR1 is SEHNR, CDR2 FQNEAQ (reference sequence). The CDR3 contains 14 residues. V lost 2 bases and J lost 4, with 11 bases in between. The CDR3 bases are TGTGCCAGCAGCTTATCCCAGGGGCCCTATGGCTACACCTTC. It yields the protein CASSLSQGPYGYTF.

The gene calls are TRBV2 and TRBJ2-7, with TRBD2 matching over 9 bases. Trimming took 2 bases from V and 2 from J; bases not matched to a gene: 4. Germline loops: CDR1 SNHLY, CDR2 FYNNEI. This CDR3 has 15 amino acids. For the CDR3, the DNA is TGTGCCAGCAGTGAAATGCGGGGGGGCCCCTACGAGCAGTACTTC. Its translation: CASSEMRGGPYEQYF.

The chain has TRBV6-6 and TRBJ1-1; D possibly corresponds to TRBD1 (5 bases). Trimming pared 5 bases from V and 4 bases from J, leaving 20 bases between. The CDR3 runs 16 residues. Germline CDR1 and CDR2: MNHNY and SVGAGI (reference sequence). The CDR3 sequence: CASSPPRDPAATEAFF. The CDR3 nucleotides are TGTGCCAGCAGTCCCCCCCGGGACCCGGCGGCCACTGAAGCTTTCTTT.

On this clone itself: The junction and the germline gene differ at one end; a read error may be behind it. The chain carries TRBV6-5 and TRBJ1-2, with D unclear. The germline CDR1 and CDR2 sequences are MNHEY and SVGAGI. The CDR3 sequence is 13 residues long. This CDR3 is CASSYVGGSEFFF. As DNA, the CDR3 is TGTGCCAGCAGTTACGTGGGAGGAAGCGAATTCTTCTTC.

The chain carries TRBV30 and TRBJ2-1, with 12 positions matching TRBD2. V lost 6 bases, J lost 0 bases, and 15 bases stayed unmatched. Germline V gene sequence: CDR1 GTSNPN, CDR2 SVGIG (reference sequence). The CDR3 contains 19 residues. The CDR3 here is CACRTGTSGLWSSYNEQFF. The CDR3 coding sequence is TGTGCCTGTCGAACCGGGACTAGCGGGCTTTGGAGCTCCTACAATGAGCAGTTCTTC.

The chain employs TRBV10-1 and TRBJ2-1, with 8 nucleotides matching TRBD1. The CDR3 totals 15 residues. Germline V gene data show CDR1 as WNHNN and CDR2 as SYGVQD (reference sequence). V lost 0 bases and J lost 8; bases outside the gene matches: 6. CDR3 coding DNA: TGCGCCAGCAGTGAGTCGAAACAGGGGGGCTATGAGCAGTTCTTC. Its protein is CASSESKQGGYEQFF.

The rearrangement joins TRBV29-1 to TRBJ2-7; unclear D gene. CDR1 and CDR2 (germline): SQVTM, ANQGSEA. V was cut by 4 bases and J by 3 bases, with 7 bases left in between. The length of the CDR3 is 11 residues. The CDR3: CSVGYSYEQYF. In nucleotides, the CDR3 is TGCAGCGTTGGGTACAGCTACGAGCAGTACTTC.

V gene TRBV27 combines with J gene TRBJ1-5; D is perhaps TRBD1 (6 bases). CDR1 and CDR2 from the germline V gene are MNHEY and SMNVEV (reference sequence). Between the trimmed V and J ends, which lost 7 bases and 3 bases, there was a span of 13 bases. This CDR3 contains 14 residues. The CDR3 nucleotides read TGTGCCAGCAAACTACAGGGTATCAATCAGCCCCAGCATTTT. As protein: CASKLQGINQPQHF.

CDR3: CASSSNLQGSEAFF. The CDR3 DNA sequence: TGTGCCAGCAGTTCCAACCTCCAGGGGTCTGAAGCTTTCTTT. The rearrangement links TRBV27 to TRBJ1-1; perhaps TRBD1 as D (6 bases). Trimming removed 4 bases at V and 6 bases at J, with 15 bases between. Germline assignment: CDR1 MNHEY and CDR2 SMNVEV (reference sequence). There are 14 residues in the CDR3.

The rearrangement uses TRBV20-1 and TRBJ1-2, with D perhaps TRBD1 (5 bases). Germline CDR1 DFQATT, CDR2 SNEGSKA (reference sequence). There are 11 residues in the CDR3. The germline V and J ends were trimmed by 3 bases and 7 bases, with 9 bases remaining between them. CDR3 in DNA: TGCAGTGCTAGTGCTGGGACTGGCTACACCTTC. Its protein is CSASAGTGYTF.

CDR3 loop: CASSSPSRGLGELFF. CDR3 nucleotide sequence: TGTGCCAGCAGCTCACCCAGTAGGGGGCTCGGGGAGCTGTTTTTT. V and J are TRBV7-2 and TRBJ2-2; 7 bases line up with TRBD1. The CDR3 contains 15 residues. Germline assignment: CDR1 SGHTA and CDR2 FQGNSA. After removal of 4 bases from V and 7 bases from J, the junction contained 9 bases not matched to a gene.

This chain uses TRBV28 with TRBJ1-5, with no clear D. V shed 7 bases and J shed 7 bases, with 11 bases lying between them. The CDR3 consists of 12 residues. Germline V gives CDR1 MDHEN, CDR2 SYDVKM. CDR3 nucleotides: TGTGCCAGCAAAGGGCTGGGACAGCCCCAGCATTTT. Protein sequence: CASKGLGQPQHF.

V gene TRBV28 combines with J gene TRBJ2-3, with 10 bases aligning to TRBD1. Germline lookup yields CDR1 MDHEN and CDR2 SYDVKM. With V trimmed by 10 bases and J by 3 bases, 4 bases remained unmatched. This CDR3 region has 13 residues. The CDR3 DNA reads as TGTGCCACCAGGACAGGGGGTACAGATACGCAGTATTTT. Translating gives CATRTGGTDTQYF.

The chain has TRBV6-5 and TRBJ1-1; D is unclear. Looked up from germline, CDR1 is MNHEY and CDR2 is SVGAGI. The CDR3 spans 14 residues. Trimming shortened V by 7 bases and J by 2 bases, and 14 bases separated the two germline ends. The CDR3 DNA reads TGTGCCAGCACCATTTCTGGAGGAAACACTGAAGCTTTCTTT. This translates into CASTISGGNTEAFF.

The chain uses TRBV19 and TRBJ1-5; 8 bases align to TRBD1. The CDR3 has 14 amino acids. Germline CDR1 is LNHDA and CDR2 is SQIVND (reference sequence). J was trimmed by 6 bases and V by 5 bases; bases with no gene match: 6. The CDR3 sequence: CASSRGQAVQPQHF. As DNA, the CDR3 is TGTGCCAGTAGTCGGGGACAGGCGGTTCAGCCCCAGCATTTT.

This CDR3 is CASRSGTGYNQPQHF. The CDR3 nucleotides read TGTGCCAGCAGATCCGGGACAGGTTATAATCAGCCCCAGCATTTT. The J gene is TRBJ1-5, the V gene TRBV28; 8 bases fit TRBD1. The germline CDR1 and CDR2 sequences are MDHEN and SYDVKM. Losses at the gene ends were 6 bases for V and 4 bases for J; bases not matched to a gene: 8. This CDR3 region has 15 residues. The entire variable domain, with the rest obtained from reference TRBV28 and TRBJ1-5, is as follows: DVKVTQSSRYLVKRTGEKVFLECVQDMDHENMFWYRQDPGLGLRLIYFSYDVKMKEKGDIPEGYSVSREKKERFSLILESASTNQTSMYLCASRSGTGYNQPQHFGDGTRLSIL.

The chain couples TRBV18 to TRBJ2-7; 9 bases match TRBD1. V gave up 2 bases and J gave up 1 base; unmatched junction bases: 0. Germline loops: CDR1 KGHSH, CDR2 LQKENI. This CDR3 is 14 amino acids long. Here the CDR3 reads CASSPGQGSYEQYF. The CDR3 region has the DNA TGTGCCAGCTCACCAGGACAGGGGTCCTACGAGCAGTACTTC.

The chain is built from TRBV5-5 and TRBJ2-7; possible D gene TRBD2, 7 bases. Germline assignment: CDR1 SGHKS and CDR2 YYEKEE (reference sequence). The V end was cut by 1 base, the J end by 0 bases, with 11 bases between. The CDR3 has 15 amino acids. CDR3 nucleotide sequence: TGTGCCAGCAGCTTGCCGGGGGGCGACTCCTACGAGCAGTACTTC. It codes for CASSLPGGDSYEQYF.

This chain connects TRBV16 to TRBJ1-4; D is uncertain. CDR1 and CDR2 from the germline V gene are KGHSY and FQNENV. CDR3 size: 15 residues. Trimming cost V 2 bases and J 2 bases, with 9 bases left between them. CDR3 in amino acids: CASSQSRSTNEKLFF. The CDR3 coding sequence is TGTGCCAGCAGCCAAAGCCGGTCCACTAATGAAAAACTGTTTTTT.

The J gene is TRBJ2-7, the V gene TRBV10-3, with 11 nucleotides matching TRBD1. Germline assignment: CDR1 ENHRY and CDR2 SYGVKD. This CDR3 has 16 amino acids. Unmatched junction bases numbered 10, after V lost 4 bases and J lost 5 bases. As DNA, the CDR3 is TGTGCCATCAGTGTAAATCCGGGACAGGGGGGCCACGAGCAGTACTTC. It codes for CAISVNPGQGGHEQYF.

V and J are TRBV15 and TRBJ1-1; 8 positions match TRBD1. With 5 bases clipped from V and 4 bases from J, the junction kept 6 bases outside the gene matches. CDR1 and CDR2 (germline): LNHNV, YYDKDF (reference sequence). CDR3 length: 14 amino acids. DNA of the CDR3: TGTGCCACCAGCGCGCGACAGGGGATCACTGAAGCTTTCTTT. This translates into CATSARQGITEAFF.

The chain carries TRBV27 and TRBJ1-4; 7 nucleotides match TRBD1. J lost 7 bases, V lost 3 bases, and 11 bases had no gene match. This CDR3 has 16 residues. CDR1 is MNHEY and CDR2 is SMNVEV in the germline V gene (reference sequence). CDR3 sequence: CASSFRGGAAFEKLFF. The CDR3 DNA reads as TGTGCCAGCAGTTTCCGAGGGGGCGCCGCCTTTGAAAAACTGTTTTTT.

The chain combines TRBV4-1 with TRBJ2-7; D not resolved. The CDR3 is 16 residues long. The germline V and J ends were trimmed by 2 bases and 1 base, with 15 bases remaining between them. The germline gives CDR1 MGHRA, CDR2 YSYEKL. Here the CDR3 reads CASSQTHTQVSYEQYF. The CDR3 DNA sequence: TGCGCCAGCAGCCAAACCCATACACAAGTATCCTACGAGCAGTACTTC.